What follows is one TCR beta chain and its context. The germline V gene encodes CDR1 MNHEY and CDR2 SMNVEV (reference sequence). There are 13 residues in the CDR3. V gave up 2 bases and J gave up 0 bases, with 5 bases separating them. This sample stems from a study of blood T cell repertoires in COVID-19. Using immunoSEQ multiplex PCR, the repertoire was profiled, and TCRdb retains in-frame clones only, with some absent. The data hold 100,000 to 150,000 clones, with 65% to 90% observed a single time. This chain uses TRBV27 with TRBJ2-7; no clear D. Sequenced: PBMCs or T cells enriched from blood (not recorded which). This receptor was obtained from a woman aged 50 to 65 who had recovered from COVID-19. The DNA for the CDR3 is TGTGCCAGCAGTTTAGACACCTCCTACGAGCAGTACTTC. It is translated as CASSLDTSYEQYF.